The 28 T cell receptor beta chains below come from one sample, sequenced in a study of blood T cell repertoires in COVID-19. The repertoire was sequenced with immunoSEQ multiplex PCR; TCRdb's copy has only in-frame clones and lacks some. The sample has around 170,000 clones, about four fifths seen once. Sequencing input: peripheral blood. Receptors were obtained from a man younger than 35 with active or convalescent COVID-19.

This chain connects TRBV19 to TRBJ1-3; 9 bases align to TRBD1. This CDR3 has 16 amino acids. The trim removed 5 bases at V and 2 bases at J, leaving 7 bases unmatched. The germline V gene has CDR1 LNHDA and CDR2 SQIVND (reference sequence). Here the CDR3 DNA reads TGTGCCAGTAGTCCGTCCGGGACAGGGACTGGAAACACCATATATTTT. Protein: CASSPSGTGTGNTIYF. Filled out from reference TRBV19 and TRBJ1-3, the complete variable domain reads DGGITQSPKYLFRKEGQNVTLSCEQNLNHDAMYWYRQDPGQGLRLIYYSQIVNDFQKGDIAEGYSVSREKKESFPLTVTSAQKNPTAFYLCASSPSGTGTGNTIYFGEGSWLTVV.

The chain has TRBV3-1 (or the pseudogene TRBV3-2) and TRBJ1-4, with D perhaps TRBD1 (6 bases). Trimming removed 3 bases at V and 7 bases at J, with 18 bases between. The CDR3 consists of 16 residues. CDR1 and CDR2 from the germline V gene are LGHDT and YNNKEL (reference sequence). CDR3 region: CASSHTSGVGREKLFF. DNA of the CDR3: TGTGCCAGCAGCCACACATCAGGGGTAGGGCGTGAAAAACTGTTTTTT.

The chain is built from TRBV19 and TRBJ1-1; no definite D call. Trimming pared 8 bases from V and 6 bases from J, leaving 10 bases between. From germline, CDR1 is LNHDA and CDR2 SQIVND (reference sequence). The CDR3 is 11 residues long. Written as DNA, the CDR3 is TGTGCCAGTGGCGAGGAGCCTGAAGCTTTCTTT. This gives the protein CASGEEPEAFF.

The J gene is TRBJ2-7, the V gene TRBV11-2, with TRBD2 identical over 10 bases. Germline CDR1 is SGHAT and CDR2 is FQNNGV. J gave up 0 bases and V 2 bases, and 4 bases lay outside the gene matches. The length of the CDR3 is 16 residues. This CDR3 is CASSLILAGSSYEQYF. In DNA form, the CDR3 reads TGTGCCAGCAGCTTAATACTAGCGGGGAGCTCCTACGAGCAGTACTTC.

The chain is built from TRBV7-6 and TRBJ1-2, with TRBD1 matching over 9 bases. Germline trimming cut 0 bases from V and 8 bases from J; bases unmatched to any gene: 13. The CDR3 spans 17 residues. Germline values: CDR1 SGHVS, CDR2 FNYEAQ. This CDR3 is CASSLAKGGTGRVGYTF. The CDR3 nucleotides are TGTGCCAGCAGCTTAGCGAAAGGGGGGACAGGGAGAGTGGGCTACACCTTC.

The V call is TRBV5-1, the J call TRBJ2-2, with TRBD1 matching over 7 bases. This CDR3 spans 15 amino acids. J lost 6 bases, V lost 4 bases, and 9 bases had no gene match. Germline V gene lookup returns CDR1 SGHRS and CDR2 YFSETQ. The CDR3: CASSGLTGKAGELFF. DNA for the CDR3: TGCGCCAGCAGCGGACTGACAGGGAAAGCCGGGGAGCTGTTTTTT.

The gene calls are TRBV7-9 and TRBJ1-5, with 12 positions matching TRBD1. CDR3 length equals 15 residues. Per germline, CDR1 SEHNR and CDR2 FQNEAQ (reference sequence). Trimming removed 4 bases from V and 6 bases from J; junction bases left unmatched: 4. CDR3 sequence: CASSSGTGGLQPQHF. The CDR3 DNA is TGTGCCAGCAGCTCAGGGACAGGGGGCCTTCAGCCCCAGCATTTT.

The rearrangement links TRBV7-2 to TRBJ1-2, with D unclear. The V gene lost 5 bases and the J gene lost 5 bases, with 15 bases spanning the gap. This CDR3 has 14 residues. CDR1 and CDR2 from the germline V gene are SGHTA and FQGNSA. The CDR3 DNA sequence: TGTGCCAGCAGCCAGTTATTGGGGAGTTATGGCTACACCTTC. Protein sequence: CASSQLLGSYGYTF.

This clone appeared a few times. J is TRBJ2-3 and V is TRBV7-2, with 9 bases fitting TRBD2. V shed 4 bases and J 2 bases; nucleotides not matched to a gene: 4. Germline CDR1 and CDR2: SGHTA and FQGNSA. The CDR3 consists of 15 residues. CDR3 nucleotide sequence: TGTGCCAGCAGCTCCCTAGCGGGGACCACAGATACGCAGTATTTT. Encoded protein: CASSSLAGTTDTQYF.

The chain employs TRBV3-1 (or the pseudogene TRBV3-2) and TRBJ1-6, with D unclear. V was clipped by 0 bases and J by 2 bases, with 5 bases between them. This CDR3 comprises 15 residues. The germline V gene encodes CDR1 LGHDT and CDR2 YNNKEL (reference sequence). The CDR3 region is CASSQDDTYNSPLHF. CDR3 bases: TGTGCCAGCAGCCAAGACGACACCTATAATTCACCCCTCCACTTT.

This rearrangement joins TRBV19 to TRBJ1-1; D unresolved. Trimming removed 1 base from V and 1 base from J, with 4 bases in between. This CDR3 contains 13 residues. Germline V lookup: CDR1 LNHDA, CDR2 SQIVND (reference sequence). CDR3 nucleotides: TGTGCCAGTAGTATAGGGCCGAACACTGAAGCTTTCTTT. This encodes CASSIGPNTEAFF.

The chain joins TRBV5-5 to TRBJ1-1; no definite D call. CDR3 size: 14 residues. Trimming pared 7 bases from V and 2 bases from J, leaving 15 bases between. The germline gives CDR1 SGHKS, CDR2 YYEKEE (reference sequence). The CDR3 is CASSSAGINTEAFF. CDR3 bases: TGTGCCAGCTCAAGTGCGGGGATCAACACTGAAGCTTTCTTT.

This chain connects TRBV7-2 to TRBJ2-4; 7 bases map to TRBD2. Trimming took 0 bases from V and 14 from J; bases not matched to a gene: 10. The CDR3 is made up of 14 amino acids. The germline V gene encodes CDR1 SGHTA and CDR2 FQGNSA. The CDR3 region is CASSLALDTSGEYF. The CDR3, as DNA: TGTGCCAGCAGCTTAGCCCTGGACACAAGCGGGGAGTACTTC.

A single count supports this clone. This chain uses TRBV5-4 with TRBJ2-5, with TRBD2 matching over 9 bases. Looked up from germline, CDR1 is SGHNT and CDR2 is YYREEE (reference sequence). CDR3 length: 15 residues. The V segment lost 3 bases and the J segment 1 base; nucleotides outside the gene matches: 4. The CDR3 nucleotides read TGTGCCAGCAGCTACGCGGGAGGGCGCCAAGAGACCCAGTACTTC. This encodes CASSYAGGRQETQYF. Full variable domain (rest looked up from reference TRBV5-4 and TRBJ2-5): ETGVTQSPTHLIKTRGQQVTLRCSSQSGHNTVSWYQQALGQGPQFIFQYYREEENGRGNFPPRFSGLQFPNYSSELNVNALELDDSALYLCASSYAGGRQETQYFGPGTRLLVL.

Here the CDR3 reads CASSLVGKSQEQYF. The CDR3 DNA sequence: TGTGCCAGCAGCTTAGTCGGGAAGTCTCAGGAGCAGTACTTC. The gene calls are TRBV7-9 and TRBJ2-7; the D gene is possibly TRBD2 (5 bases). Trimming pared 1 base from V and 7 bases from J, leaving 14 bases between. The CDR3 totals 14 residues. Germline V lookup: CDR1 SEHNR, CDR2 FQNEAQ (reference sequence).

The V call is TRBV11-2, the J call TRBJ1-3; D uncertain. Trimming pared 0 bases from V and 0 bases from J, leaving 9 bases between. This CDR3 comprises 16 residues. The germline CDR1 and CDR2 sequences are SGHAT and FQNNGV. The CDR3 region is CASSLDYPGSGNTIYF. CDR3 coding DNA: TGTGCCAGCAGCTTAGATTACCCAGGCTCTGGAAACACCATATATTTT.

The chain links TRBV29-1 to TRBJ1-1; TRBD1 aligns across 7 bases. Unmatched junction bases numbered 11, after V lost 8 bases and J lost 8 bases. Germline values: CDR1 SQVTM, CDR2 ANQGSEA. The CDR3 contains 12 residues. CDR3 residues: CSSRGWGQEAFF. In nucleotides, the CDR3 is TGCAGCTCCCGGGGGTGGGGACAGGAAGCTTTCTTT.

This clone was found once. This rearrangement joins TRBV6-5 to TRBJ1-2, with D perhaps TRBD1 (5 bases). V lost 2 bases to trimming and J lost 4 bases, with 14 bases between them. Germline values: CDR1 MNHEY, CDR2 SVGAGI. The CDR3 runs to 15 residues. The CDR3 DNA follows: TGTGCCAGCAGTTACCCCCCCGACAGTCCCTATGGCTACACCTTC. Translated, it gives CASSYPPDSPYGYTF.

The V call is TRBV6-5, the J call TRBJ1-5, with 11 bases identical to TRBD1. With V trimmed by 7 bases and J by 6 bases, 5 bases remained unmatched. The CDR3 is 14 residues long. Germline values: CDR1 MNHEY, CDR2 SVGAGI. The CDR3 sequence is CASMGTGGGQPQHF. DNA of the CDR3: TGTGCCAGCATGGGGACAGGGGGAGGTCAGCCCCAGCATTTT.

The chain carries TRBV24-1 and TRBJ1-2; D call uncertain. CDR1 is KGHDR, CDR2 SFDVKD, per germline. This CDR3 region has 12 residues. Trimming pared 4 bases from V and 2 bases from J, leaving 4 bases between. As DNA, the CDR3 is TGTGCCACCAGTGACACAAACTATGGCTACACCTTC. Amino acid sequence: CATSDTNYGYTF.

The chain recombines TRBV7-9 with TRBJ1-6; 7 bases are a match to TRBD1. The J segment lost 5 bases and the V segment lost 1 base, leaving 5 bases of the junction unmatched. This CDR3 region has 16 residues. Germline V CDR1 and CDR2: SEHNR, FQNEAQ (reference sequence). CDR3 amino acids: CASSLGPGTDNSPLHF. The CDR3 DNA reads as TGTGCCAGCAGCTTAGGGCCCGGGACAGATAATTCACCCCTCCACTTT.

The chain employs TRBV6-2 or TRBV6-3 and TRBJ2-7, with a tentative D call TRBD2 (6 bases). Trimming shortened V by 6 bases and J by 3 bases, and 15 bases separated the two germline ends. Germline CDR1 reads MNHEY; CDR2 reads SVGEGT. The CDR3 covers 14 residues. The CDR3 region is CASSRRGGSYEQYF. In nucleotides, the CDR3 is TGTGCCAGCAGCCGGCGTGGGGGGAGCTACGAGCAGTACTTC.

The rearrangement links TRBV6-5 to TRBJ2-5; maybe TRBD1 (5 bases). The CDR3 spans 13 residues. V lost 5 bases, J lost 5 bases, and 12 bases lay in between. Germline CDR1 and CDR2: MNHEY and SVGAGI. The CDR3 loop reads CASSNQGWETQYF. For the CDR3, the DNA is TGTGCCAGCAGTAATCAGGGTTGGGAGACCCAGTACTTC.

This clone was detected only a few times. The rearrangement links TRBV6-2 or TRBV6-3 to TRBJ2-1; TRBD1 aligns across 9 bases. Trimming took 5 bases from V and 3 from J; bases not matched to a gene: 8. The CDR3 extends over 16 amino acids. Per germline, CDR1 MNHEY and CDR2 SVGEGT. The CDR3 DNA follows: TGTGCCAGCAGTCGACAGGGGGTTAGATACTACAATGAGCAGTTCTTC. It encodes CASSRQGVRYYNEQFF.

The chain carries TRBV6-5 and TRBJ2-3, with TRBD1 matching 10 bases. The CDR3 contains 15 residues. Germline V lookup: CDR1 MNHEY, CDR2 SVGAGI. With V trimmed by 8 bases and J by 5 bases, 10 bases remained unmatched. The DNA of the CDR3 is TGTGCCAGCGTATCAGTGGGGACAGGGGTAGATACGCAGTATTTT. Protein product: CASVSVGTGVDTQYF.

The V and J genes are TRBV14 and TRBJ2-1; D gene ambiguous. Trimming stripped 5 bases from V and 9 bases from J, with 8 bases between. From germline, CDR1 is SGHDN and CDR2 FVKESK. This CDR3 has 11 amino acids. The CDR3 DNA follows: TGTGCCAGCAGCTTTGGGCTTGAGCAGTTCTTC. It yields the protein CASSFGLEQFF. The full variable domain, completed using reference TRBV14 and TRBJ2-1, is EAGVTQFPSHSVIEKGQTVTLRCDPISGHDNLYWYRRVMGKEIKFLLHFVKESKQDESGMPNNRFLAERTGGTYSTLKVQPAELEDSGVYFCASSFGLEQFFGPGTRLTVL.

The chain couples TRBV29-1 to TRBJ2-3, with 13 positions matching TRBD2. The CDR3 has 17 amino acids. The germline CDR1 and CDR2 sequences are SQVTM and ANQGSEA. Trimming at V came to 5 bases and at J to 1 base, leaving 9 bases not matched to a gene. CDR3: CSVLGLAGVWGTDTQYF. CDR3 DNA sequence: TGCAGCGTTCTAGGACTAGCGGGAGTGTGGGGCACAGATACGCAGTATTTT.

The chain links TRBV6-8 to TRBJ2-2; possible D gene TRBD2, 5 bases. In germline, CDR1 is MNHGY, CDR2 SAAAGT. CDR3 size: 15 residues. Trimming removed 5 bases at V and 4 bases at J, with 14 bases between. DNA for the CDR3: TGTGCCAGCAGTCCGGGGTGGGGTTTCACCGGGGAGCTGTTTTTT. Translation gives CASSPGWGFTGELFF.